One sample yielded the 27 T cell receptor beta chains listed below, sequenced in a study of blood T cell repertoires in COVID-19. Here immunoSEQ multiplex PCR was the method, and the copy in TCRdb shows in-frame clones only, minus some. The sample has some 150,000 clones; roughly nine tenths are singletons. Sequencing was carried out using peripheral blood. All receptors derive from a woman in her 70s with acute or convalescent COVID-19.

The V and J genes are TRBV19 and TRBJ1-2; 8 nucleotides match TRBD1. The CDR3 length is 18 residues. V lost 2 bases and J lost 3; bases outside the gene matches: 14. Germline V gene lookup returns CDR1 LNHDA and CDR2 SQIVND (reference sequence). The CDR3: CASSISGFQNRGDYGYTF. As DNA, the CDR3 is TGTGCCAGTAGTATAAGCGGTTTTCAGAACAGGGGGGACTATGGCTACACCTTC. The whole variable domain, filled in from reference TRBV19 and TRBJ1-2, reads DGGITQSPKYLFRKEGQNVTLSCEQNLNHDAMYWYRQDPGQGLRLIYYSQIVNDFQKGDIAEGYSVSREKKESFPLTVTSAQKNPTAFYLCASSISGFQNRGDYGYTFGSGTRLTVV.

Notes on this clone: Other DNA sequences within the sample encode an identical CDR3. The V call is TRBV12-3 or TRBV12-4, the J call TRBJ1-1; TRBD1 might be the D (5 bases). Trimming cost V 6 bases and J 1 base, with 9 bases left between them. The CDR3 is 13 residues long. The CDR3 reads CASSPGGNTEAFF. The CDR3 nucleotides read TGTGCCAGCAGCCCGGGGGGGAACACTGAAGCTTTCTTT.

The rearrangement uses TRBV10-3 and TRBJ1-2, with 10 bases aligning to TRBD1. J was trimmed by 8 bases and V by 4 bases; bases with no gene match: 19. The germline V gene has CDR1 ENHRY and CDR2 SYGVKD. The CDR3 length is 18 residues. The CDR3 loop is CAISGMTGTGALLGGYTF. The CDR3, as DNA: TGTGCCATCAGTGGAATGACCGGGACAGGGGCCCTTTTGGGAGGCTACACCTTC.

The V and J genes are TRBV30 and TRBJ1-1; 8 bases agree with TRBD1. CDR3 length: 14 amino acids. Losses at the gene ends were 2 bases for V and 5 bases for J; bases not matched to a gene: 7. Germline CDR1 is GTSNPN and CDR2 is SVGIG (reference sequence). The CDR3 is CAWSLTGARTEAFF. CDR3 bases: TGTGCCTGGAGTCTGACAGGGGCGAGGACTGAAGCTTTCTTT.

This rearrangement joins TRBV9 to TRBJ2-5, with TRBD2 matching 7 bases. The V gene end was trimmed by 4 bases and the J gene end by 5 bases; junction bases not matched to a gene: 11. CDR3 length equals 15 residues. From germline, CDR1 is SGDLS and CDR2 YYNGEE. The CDR3 loop reads CASSPGTWEGETQYF. The CDR3 DNA reads TGTGCCAGCAGCCCCGGGACTTGGGAGGGTGAGACCCAGTACTTC.

The gene calls are TRBV5-1 and TRBJ2-3; 7 positions agree with TRBD2. Germline V lookup: CDR1 SGHRS, CDR2 YFSETQ. Trimming at V came to 2 bases and at J to 4 bases, leaving 7 bases not matched to a gene. The CDR3 is 15 amino acids. As DNA, the CDR3 is TGCGCCAGCAGCTTAAAGCGGGGAGGGGCAGATACGCAGTATTTT. Protein sequence: CASSLKRGGADTQYF.

In its sample, this clone was seen a few times. The chain has TRBV6-6 and TRBJ1-1, with D perhaps matching TRBD1 (5 bases). The CDR3 runs 13 residues. Trimming removed 9 bases at V and 1 base at J, with 12 bases between. CDR1 is MNHNY and CDR2 is SVGAGI in the germline V gene (reference sequence). The CDR3 region is CASQRGENTEAFF. The DNA of the CDR3 is TGTGCCAGTCAACGGGGGGAGAACACTGAAGCTTTCTTT.

V usage is TRBV12-3 or TRBV12-4 and J usage is TRBJ1-2; tentatively, D is TRBD1 (6 bases). Trimming removed 7 bases from V and 3 bases from J, with 12 bases in between. There are 13 residues in the CDR3. In DNA, the CDR3 is TGTGCCAGCAAACAAGGGGGTTACTATGGCTACACCTTC. It specifies CASKQGGYYGYTF.

The chain employs TRBV29-1 and TRBJ1-1; D is ambiguous. The CDR3 has 10 residues. Germline assignment: CDR1 SQVTM and CDR2 ANQGSEA. Trimming took off 7 bases at V and 2 bases at J, with 5 bases between the two ends. CDR3 sequence: CSAVNTEAFF. CDR3 nucleotides: TGCAGCGCCGTCAACACTGAAGCTTTCTTT.

V gene TRBV27 combines with J gene TRBJ2-1; the match to TRBD2 covers 13 bases. This CDR3 region has 16 residues. CDR1 and CDR2 (germline): MNHEY, SMNVEV (reference sequence). J gave up 7 bases and V 0 bases, and 3 bases lay outside the gene matches. In nucleotides, the CDR3 is TGTGCCAGCAGTTTATCACTAGCGGGGGGGCCAAATGAGCAGTTCTTC. It yields the protein CASSLSLAGGPNEQFF.

The J gene is TRBJ1-4, the V gene TRBV19; D may be TRBD1 (5 bases). V was cut by 3 bases and J by 2 bases, with 16 bases left in between. The CDR3 is made up of 17 amino acids. Per germline, CDR1 LNHDA and CDR2 SQIVND (reference sequence). In DNA, the CDR3 is TGTGCCAGTAGTATCCGCCGGGACTTGCCCACTAATGAAAAACTGTTTTTT. It translates to CASSIRRDLPTNEKLFF.

The chain couples TRBV18 to TRBJ1-2; the match to TRBD1 covers 11 bases. The V segment lost 3 bases and the J segment 0 bases; nucleotides outside the gene matches: 3. CDR3 length: 16 residues. From germline, CDR1 is KGHSH and CDR2 LQKENI. The CDR3 DNA reads TGTGCCAGCTCACCGGACAGGGGGCTCTCTAACTATGGCTACACCTTC. Translation gives CASSPDRGLSNYGYTF.

The J gene is TRBJ1-5, the V gene TRBV6-2 or TRBV6-3; D perhaps matches TRBD1 (6 bases). V was cut by 6 bases and J by 4 bases, with 16 bases left in between. The CDR3 is 15 residues long. In germline, CDR1 is MNHEY, CDR2 SVGEGT. In nucleotides, the CDR3 is TGTGCCAGCAGCTTATCGGGGGGCGGTAATCAGCCCCAGCATTTT. As protein: CASSLSGGGNQPQHF.

The chain has TRBV7-2 and TRBJ1-2, with 9 bases lining up with TRBD1. V was clipped by 1 base and J by 5 bases; unmatched bases: 8. This CDR3 contains 16 residues. Germline V gene lookup returns CDR1 SGHTA and CDR2 FQGNSA. CDR3 loop: CASSLGPETGGYGYTF. CDR3 in DNA: TGTGCCAGCAGCTTAGGCCCTGAGACAGGGGGGTATGGCTACACCTTC.

This chain links TRBV29-1 with TRBJ1-1; possibly TRBD1 for D (6 bases). Germline V gives CDR1 SQVTM, CDR2 ANQGSEA. CDR3 size: 12 residues. Trimming took off 5 bases at V and 7 bases at J, with 14 bases between the two ends. The CDR3 protein is CSVYFGGREAFF. As DNA, the CDR3 is TGCAGCGTTTATTTCGGGGGGCGTGAAGCTTTCTTT.

V gene TRBV10-3 combines with J gene TRBJ1-4, with 9 positions matching TRBD1. Germline CDR1 and CDR2: ENHRY and SYGVKD. The CDR3 totals 12 residues. J was trimmed by 8 bases and V by 6 bases; bases with no gene match: 1. As DNA, the CDR3 is TGTGCCATCAGGGGGACAGGGGAAAAACTGTTTTTT. As protein: CAIRGTGEKLFF.

The chain uses TRBV5-1 and TRBJ2-5; 10 positions agree with TRBD2. The CDR3 contains 16 residues. The trim removed 2 bases at V and 4 bases at J, leaving 8 bases unmatched. The V gene's germline CDR1 is SGHRS and CDR2 YFSETQ. CDR3: CASSFSGGQVSETQYF. CDR3 nucleotides: TGCGCCAGCAGCTTTAGCGGGGGGCAGGTGTCAGAGACCCAGTACTTC.

V usage is TRBV19 and J usage is TRBJ1-1, with D unresolved. The CDR3 sequence is 14 residues long. Germline loops: CDR1 LNHDA, CDR2 SQIVND (reference sequence). With 4 bases removed from V and 5 bases from J, the gap between germline ends came to 14 bases. Here the CDR3 reads CASSTALGPTEAFF. In DNA form, the CDR3 reads TGTGCCAGTAGTACAGCGTTGGGTCCGACTGAAGCTTTCTTT.

The V gene is TRBV12-3 or TRBV12-4, the J gene TRBJ1-2; 8 nucleotides agree with TRBD1. The CDR3 consists of 12 residues. Trimming removed 5 bases from V and 7 bases from J; junction bases left unmatched: 3. The DNA for the CDR3 is TGTGCCAGCAGTGCACAGGGGGTTGGCTACACCTTC. Amino acid sequence: CASSAQGVGYTF.

The chain links TRBV5-5 to TRBJ2-1; 7 nucleotides align to TRBD1. The CDR3 is made up of 15 amino acids. The junction had 3 bases not matched to a gene; V was cut back by 3 bases and J by 0 bases. From germline, CDR1 is SGHKS and CDR2 YYEKEE (reference sequence). The CDR3 nucleotides read TGTGCCAGCAGCTCGACAGGGCCCTCCTACAATGAGCAGTTCTTC. Translated, it gives CASSSTGPSYNEQFF. Combining the CDR3 with reference TRBV5-5 and TRBJ2-1 gives the whole variable domain DAGVTQSPTHLIKTRGQQVTLRCSPISGHKSVSWYQQVLGQGPQFIFQYYEKEERGRGNFPDRFSARQFPNYSSELNVNALLLGDSALYLCASSSTGPSYNEQFFGPGTRLTVL.

J is TRBJ2-2 and V is TRBV25-1; 10 nucleotides agree with TRBD1. CDR3 length: 16 amino acids. V dropped 3 bases and J dropped 5; count of bases not matched to a gene: 6. CDR1 MGHDK and CDR2 SYGVNS come from the germline V gene. CDR3 region: CASSETGGANTGELFF. The CDR3 DNA follows: TGTGCCAGCAGTGAGACAGGGGGCGCAAATACCGGGGAGCTGTTTTTT.

J is TRBJ2-5 and V is TRBV19; no definite D call. The V gene's germline CDR1 is LNHDA and CDR2 SQIVND (reference sequence). The CDR3 covers 12 residues. Trimming pared 2 bases from V and 4 bases from J, leaving 5 bases between. The CDR3 sequence is CASSINRETQYF. As DNA, the CDR3 is TGTGCCAGTAGTATAAATCGAGAGACCCAGTACTTC.

This clone was observed a few times. J is TRBJ1-4 and V is TRBV2, with TRBD1 matching over 10 bases. Germline V gene data show CDR1 as SNHLY and CDR2 as FYNNEI. The CDR3 extends over 16 amino acids. Germline trimming cut 4 bases from V and 7 bases from J; bases unmatched to any gene: 9. CDR3 region: CASSVRQGTGVEKLFF. Written as DNA, the CDR3 is TGTGCCAGCAGTGTGCGTCAAGGGACAGGGGTTGAAAAACTGTTTTTT.

Only one count was recorded for this clone. The V call is TRBV7-2, the J call TRBJ2-1, with 9 bases lining up with TRBD2. The germline V gene has CDR1 SGHTA and CDR2 FQGNSA. With 0 bases clipped from V and 6 bases from J, the junction kept 9 bases outside the gene matches. The CDR3 spans 17 residues. The CDR3 loop reads CASSLAISGGQSNEQFF. For the CDR3, the DNA is TGTGCCAGCAGCTTAGCGATCAGCGGGGGGCAGTCCAATGAGCAGTTCTTC.

The chain couples TRBV7-9 to TRBJ2-5, with D maybe TRBD1 (6 bases). This CDR3 contains 16 residues. Germline assignment: CDR1 SEHNR and CDR2 FQNEAQ (reference sequence). Trimming cost V 1 base and J 7 bases, with 19 bases left between them. This CDR3 is CASSLEGRGDGGTQYF. For the CDR3, the DNA is TGTGCCAGCAGCTTAGAAGGCAGGGGTGATGGAGGGACCCAGTACTTC. The variable domain in full, completed from reference TRBV7-9 and TRBJ2-5, reads DTGVSQNPRHKITKRGQNVTFRCDPISEHNRLYWYRQTLGQGPEFLTYFQNEAQLEKSRLLSDRFSAERPKGSFSTLEIQRTEQGDSAMYLCASSLEGRGDGGTQYFGPGTRLLVL.

This chain joins TRBV2 and TRBJ2-2, with TRBD2 as a possible D gene (6 bases). Trimming took 3 bases from V and 3 from J, leaving 11 bases between them. The CDR3 contains 15 residues. CDR1 is SNHLY, CDR2 FYNNEI, per germline. CDR3 amino acids: CASSDQGGYTGELFF. CDR3 bases: TGTGCCAGCAGTGATCAGGGAGGATACACCGGGGAGCTGTTTTTT.

This clone was seen more than once but under ten times. The rearrangement links TRBV19 to TRBJ1-2; no reliable D call. The ends were cut back, 7 bases at V and 3 bases at J, with 6 bases in the middle. Germline CDR1 is LNHDA and CDR2 is SQIVND (reference sequence). CDR3 length equals 11 residues. CDR3 nucleotide sequence: TGTGCCAGTAATAATGACTATGGCTACACCTTC. Protein product: CASNNDYGYTF.